Listed below are T cell receptor beta chains from one sample, sequenced in a study of vaccination and CD4 T cells after COVID-19. No antigen is known for these receptors. TCRdb redid the calling of the PCR reads with MiXCR, one entry per CDR3 protein. The table lists 9,000 to 15,000 distinct CDR3 sequences, 50% to 55% of them singletons. Material: CD4+ T cells from blood, cultured in vitro. The receptors shown here come from a human donor who had recovered from COVID-19. The CDR3 runs from the conserved cysteine through the conserved F or W. The D gene is left open where the match is weak. The size field is filled for only some rows; it gives once, few, many or a size class.

clone_size j_call v_call d_call cdr3_aa cdr3_nt
. TRBJ1-2 TRBV6-5 . CASSYSILRGYGYTF TGTGCCAGCAGTTACTCGATCCTCAGGGGCTATGGCTACACCTTC
few TRBJ2-2 TRBV15 . CATSRVRDIGRSATGELFF TGTGCCACCAGCAGGGTCCGGGACATCGGCCGAAGCGCCACCGGGGAGCTGTTTTTT
. TRBJ1-4 TRBV11-3 TRBD1 CASSFSKGARDEKLFF TGTGCCAGCAGCTTTAGTAAGGGGGCGAGGGATGAAAAACTGTTTTTT
few TRBJ1-1 TRBV11-2 TRBD1 CASSPTTGMNTEAFF TGTGCCAGCAGCCCTACGACAGGGATGAACACTGAAGCTTTCTTT
few TRBJ2-2 TRBV20-1 . CSARVPGIDTGELFF TGCAGTGCTAGAGTCCCGGGGATAGACACCGGGGAGCTGTTTTTT
. TRBJ2-5 TRBV6-2/TRBV6-3 . CASSLIRPGQGETQYF TGTGCCAGCAGTCTCATACGGCCAGGTCAAGGAGAGACCCAGTACTTC
. TRBJ2-3 TRBV14 . CASSQNQGGGQSTDTQYF TGTGCCAGCAGCCAAAATCAAGGGGGGGGACAGAGCACAGATACGCAGTATTTT
. TRBJ1-1 TRBV11-3 TRBD1 CASSGEGRDREIGNTEAFF TGTGCCAGCAGCGGGGAGGGTAGGGACAGGGAAATCGGGAACACTGAAGCTTTCTTT
few TRBJ1-5 TRBV20-1 . CSARDGRATERNQPQHF TGCAGTGCTAGAGATGGTCGAGCGACAGAACGGAATCAGCCCCAGCATTTT
. TRBJ1-6 TRBV2 . CASSEATGHSPLHF TGTGCCAGCAGCGAAGCGACGGGTCATTCACCCCTCCACTTT
. TRBJ1-1 TRBV19 TRBD1 CASRRGRGVRAEAFF TGTGCCAGTAGGAGGGGGCGCGGGGTTCGGGCTGAAGCTTTCTTT
. TRBJ1-2 TRBV6-2/TRBV6-3 TRBD1 CASNRQGLDYGYTF TGTGCCAGCAACAGACAGGGTTTGGACTATGGCTACACCTTC
. TRBJ1-2 TRBV5-1 . CASSWVDGSANYGYTF TGCGCCAGCAGCTGGGTGGATGGGAGTGCTAACTATGGCTACACCTTC
. TRBJ1-2 TRBV29-1 . CSVSYGDYGYTF TGCAGCGTGTCCTACGGGGACTATGGCTACACCTTC
. TRBJ2-1 TRBV2 TRBD1 CASTLGQALYNEQFF TGTGCCAGCACCCTAGGACAGGCCCTCTACAATGAGCAGTTCTTC
. TRBJ1-1 TRBV10-2 TRBD1 CASREGGRTEAFF TGCGCCAGCAGGGAAGGGGGCCGTACTGAAGCTTTCTTT
. TRBJ2-5 TRBV30 . CAWSVRRTETQYF TGTGCCTGGAGTGTACGGCGAACGGAGACCCAGTACTTC
. TRBJ2-7 TRBV10-1 . CASSESGIGEQYF TGCGCCAGCAGTGAGTCCGGGATTGGGGAGCAGTACTTC
. TRBJ2-6 TRBV7-9 . CASSPTYGSGANVLTF TGTGCCAGCAGCCCGACGTATGGCTCTGGGGCCAACGTCCTGACTTTC
. TRBJ2-7 TRBV20-1 . CSVRTLTTPPYEQYF TGCAGTGTTAGGACCCTCACAACCCCTCCCTACGAGCAGTACTTC
few TRBJ1-3 TRBV6-1 TRBD1 CASREQGLSGNTIYF TGTGCCAGCAGGGAACAGGGGTTGTCTGGAAACACCATATATTTT
. TRBJ2-1 TRBV20-1 TRBD2 CSATGLAGGKEQFF TGCAGTGCCACAGGACTAGCGGGGGGTAAAGAGCAGTTCTTC
. TRBJ1-1 TRBV20-1 . CSARGRYTEAFF TGCAGTGCTAGAGGTAGATACACTGAAGCTTTCTTT
. TRBJ2-1 TRBV11-2 TRBD2 CASSRMAGGDYNEQFF TGTGCCAGCAGCAGGATGGCGGGGGGTGACTACAATGAGCAGTTCTTC
few TRBJ1-6 TRBV27 TRBD1 CASSLRGEGQGNRNSPLHF TGTGCCAGCAGTTTAAGGGGGGAGGGACAGGGAAATAGGAATTCACCCCTCCACTTT
. TRBJ1-2 TRBV20-1 TRBD1 CSAQLTGRSGGYTF TGCAGTGCCCAATTGACAGGGCGTTCGGGCGGCTACACCTTC
. TRBJ1-2 TRBV6-5 . CASSSAVYGYTF TGTGCCAGCAGTTCAGCCGTCTATGGCTACACCTTC
. TRBJ1-2 TRBV2 . CASIQGDYGYTF TGTGCCAGCATCCAGGGAGACTATGGCTACACCTTC
few TRBJ2-1 TRBV27 TRBD2 CASATGLAGTAFDEQFF TGTGCCAGCGCGACGGGACTAGCGGGGACGGCCTTCGATGAGCAGTTCTTC
. TRBJ2-2 TRBV20-1 . CSARDLTRGTGELFF TGCAGTGCTAGAGACCTTACTAGGGGCACCGGGGAGCTGTTTTTT
few TRBJ1-1 TRBV6-1 TRBD1 CASSQQTGGKREAFF TGTGCCAGCAGTCAGCAGACAGGGGGGAAGCGAGAAGCTTTCTTT
. TRBJ2-5 TRBV7-2 TRBD1 CASSSGTGPTAQYF TGTGCCAGCAGCTCCGGGACAGGACCAACAGCCCAGTACTTC
large TRBJ1-2 TRBV27 TRBD1 CASSYRGSGGYTF TGTGCCAGCAGTTACAGGGGGAGCGGCGGCTACACCTTC
. TRBJ1-1 TRBV12-3/TRBV12-4 TRBD1 CASTRQGNTEAFF TGTGCCAGCACCCGACAGGGCAACACTGAAGCTTTCTTT
. TRBJ2-2 TRBV7-2 TRBD2 CASSAGLAGTGELFF TGTGCCAGCAGCGCGGGACTAGCGGGCACCGGGGAGCTGTTTTTT
. TRBJ2-7 TRBV11-3 . CASSFTEDYEQYF TGTGCCAGCAGCTTTACAGAAGACTACGAGCAGTACTTC
. TRBJ2-1 TRBV18 TRBD2 CASSPGTSGGLTYNEQFF TGTGCCAGCTCCCCTGGGACTAGCGGGGGGCTGACCTACAATGAGCAGTTCTTC